This TCR beta chain was observed in a study of tumor-infiltrating lymphocytes in primary liver carcinoma. Bulk tissue was left unsorted, and RNA and DNA were co-extracted from 20-30 mg of it. Over 80% of the cells in every tumor sample were viable tumor cells. Reverse transcription of approximately 0.55 ug total RNA with a constant-region primer produced TCR beta cDNA. Employing slightly modified ARM-PCR, three nested multiplex PCR rounds were run, and these gave rise to the TCR beta libraries. Rounds one and two of PCR, each of around 9 cycles, were primed with TRBV1-TRBV30 forward primers and a C-beta reverse primer. In TCRdb, the multiplex PCR reads were re-called with MiXCR into one record per CDR3 protein. The profile covers about 210,000 distinct CDR3 sequences, with around four fifths appearing a single time and 18% taken by the ten largest. General observations from the study: Only about 7-24% of top clones occurred in every one of the five tumor regions.

In its sample, this clonotype was seen once. Its antigen is not known. From germline, CDR1 is MNHEY and CDR2 SVGEGT. The J segment lost 8 bases and the V segment lost 6 bases, leaving 14 bases of the junction unmatched. The CDR3 has 17 amino acids. The chain combines TRBV6-2 or TRBV6-3 with TRBJ2-5; 14 bases are shared with TRBD2. This TCR was sampled from a man aged 35-49 years with primary liver carcinoma and hepatitis B virus infection. Sequencing was performed on tumor tissue from primary liver carcinoma. For the CDR3, the DNA is TGTGCCAGCAGCGAAAGGACTAGCGGGGGGACCGAAAAAACCCAGTACTTC. It codes for CASSERTSGGTEKTQYF.